This T cell receptor (beta chain) was identified during a study of blood T cell repertoires in COVID-19. Study in general: Researchers got acute and convalescent COVID-19 samples from the United States, Italy and Spain. T cells, B-cell-depleted T cells, or PBMCs supplied cDNA or gDNA.

Produced via immunoSEQ multiplex PCR; TCRdb's table is partial and in-frame only. The table includes more than 15,000 clones, about 86% detected once. This CDR3 contains 11 residues. V was clipped by 6 bases and J by 6 bases; unmatched bases: 0. Germline values: CDR1 SNHLY, CDR2 FYNNEI. The TCR sequence derives from a human donor in a cohort sampled during active COVID-19. The sequenced material came from peripheral blood. The chain combines TRBV2 with TRBJ2-3, with 7 positions matching TRBD2. The DNA of the CDR3 is TGTGCCAGCAGACTAGCGGATACGCAGTATTTT. This codes for CASRLADTQYF.